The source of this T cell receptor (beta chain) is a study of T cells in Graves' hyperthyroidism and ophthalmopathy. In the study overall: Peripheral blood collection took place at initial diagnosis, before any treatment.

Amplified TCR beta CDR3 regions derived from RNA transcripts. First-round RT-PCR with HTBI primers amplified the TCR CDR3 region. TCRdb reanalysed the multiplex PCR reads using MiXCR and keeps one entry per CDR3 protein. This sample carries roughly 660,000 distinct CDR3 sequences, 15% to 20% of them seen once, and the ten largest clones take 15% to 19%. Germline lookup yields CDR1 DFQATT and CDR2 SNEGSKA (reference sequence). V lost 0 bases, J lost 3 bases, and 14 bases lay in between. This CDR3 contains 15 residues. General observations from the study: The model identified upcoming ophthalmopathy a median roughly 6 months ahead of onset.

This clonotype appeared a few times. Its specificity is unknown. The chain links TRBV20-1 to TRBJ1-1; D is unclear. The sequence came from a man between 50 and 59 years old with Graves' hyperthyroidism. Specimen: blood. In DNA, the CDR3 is TGCAGTGCTAGAGATCCCTCCGGGAAGGACACTGAAGCTTTCTTT. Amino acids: CSARDPSGKDTEAFF.